These 22 T cell receptor beta chains were all obtained from the same sample, sequenced in a study of identical twins. TCRdb reprocessed the 5' RACE reads via MiXCR and lists one record per CDR3 protein. The repertoire holds approximately 680,000 distinct CDR3 sequences, with roughly 7.1% as singletons. A further study also used this sample, focusing on yellow fever vaccine responses in identical twins.

Material for sequencing was PBMCs. Source of these receptors: a woman aged 18-29 years in good health.

This clonotype was seen ten or more times. The V and J genes are TRBV5-1 and TRBJ1-1, with 11 positions matching TRBD1. This CDR3 is 15 amino acids long. Germline V lookup: CDR1 SGHRS, CDR2 YFSETQ. The V gene end was trimmed by 4 bases and the J gene end by 11 bases; junction bases not matched to a gene: 13. In DNA, the CDR3 is TGCGCCAGCAGCAACGGACAGGGGGCGCGAATTCTGGCTTTCTTT. Residues: CASSNGQGARILAFF.

This clonotype turned up a few times. The gene calls are TRBV4-1 and TRBJ1-1; D might be TRBD1 (5 bases). The CDR3 sequence is 14 residues long. The V end lost 3 bases, the J end lost 0 bases, and 8 bases lay between the germline ends. CDR1 is MGHRA, CDR2 YSYEKL, per germline. The CDR3 DNA reads TGCGCCAGCAGCCACCGACAGATGAACACTGAAGCTTTCTTT. Protein product: CASSHRQMNTEAFF.

Here the CDR3 DNA reads TGCAGTGCGGACCAGGGAACCCACTATGGCTACACCTTC. Amino acid sequence: CSADQGTHYGYTF. This chain links TRBV20-1 with TRBJ1-2; weak D call: TRBD1 (5 bases). Germline V gives CDR1 DFQATT, CDR2 SNEGSKA (reference sequence). The CDR3 runs to 13 residues. V lost 6 bases and J 3 bases, leaving 14 bases between the germline ends.

This clonotype was recorded once. The chain carries TRBV5-1 and TRBJ2-7, with 7 positions matching TRBD2. The germline V gene has CDR1 SGHRS and CDR2 YFSETQ. The CDR3 contains 14 residues. V lost 4 bases, J lost 3 bases, and 7 bases stayed unmatched. The CDR3 sequence: CASSSRDYIYEQYF. The CDR3 DNA follows: TGCGCCAGCAGCAGCCGGGACTACATCTACGAGCAGTACTTC. Full variable domain (remainder filled in from reference TRBV5-1 and TRBJ2-7): KAGVTQTPRYLIKTRGQQVTLSCSPISGHRSVSWYQQTPGQGLQFLFEYFSETQRNKGNFPGRFSGRQFSNSRSEMNVSTLELGDSALYLCASSSRDYIYEQYFGPGTRLTVT.

Many counts were recorded for this clonotype. The genes are TRBV2 and TRBJ2-3, with unresolved D. Looked up from germline, CDR1 is SNHLY and CDR2 is FYNNEI. V dropped 4 bases and J dropped 0 bases, with 14 bases sitting between them. The CDR3 runs to 16 residues. The CDR3 coding sequence is TGTGCCAGCAGTGCGAAAGTGGCGGCAAGCACAGATACGCAGTATTTT. This gives the protein CASSAKVAASTDTQYF.

This clonotype has only a few counts. This chain uses TRBV29-1 with TRBJ2-5; D uncertain. The ends were cut back, 4 bases at V and 4 bases at J, with 4 bases in the middle. Germline assignment: CDR1 SQVTM and CDR2 ANQGSEA. The CDR3 is 10 residues long. This chain's CDR3 is CSVVVETQYF. DNA for the CDR3: TGCAGCGTTGTGGTAGAGACCCAGTACTTC.

This clonotype was detected ten times or more. This sequence joins TRBV12-3 or TRBV12-4 and TRBJ1-3; a weak D match, TRBD1 (5 bases). This CDR3 comprises 13 residues. Trimming shortened V by 7 bases and J by 0 bases, and 7 bases separated the two germline ends. Written as DNA, the CDR3 is TGTGCCAGCAAGGGGCTCTCTGGAAACACCATATATTTT. It encodes CASKGLSGNTIYF.

This clonotype appeared a few times. The chain links TRBV20-1 to TRBJ1-5, with 7 bases matching TRBD1. Germline CDR1 reads DFQATT; CDR2 reads SNEGSKA (reference sequence). The junction had 12 bases not matched to a gene; V was cut back by 6 bases and J by 4 bases. CDR3 size: 15 residues. The DNA for the CDR3 is TGCAGTGCCGAGACGGGGACAGTTCCGAATCAGCCCCAGCATTTT. Its protein product is CSAETGTVPNQPQHF.

The sample holds many counts of this clonotype. This rearrangement joins TRBV28 to TRBJ2-7; 10 nucleotides match TRBD2. Germline values: CDR1 MDHEN, CDR2 SYDVKM. The CDR3 has 18 amino acids. V shed 4 bases, J shed 0 bases, and the junction held 12 bases outside the gene matches. CDR3 DNA sequence: TGTGCCAGCAGTTCCCCCTGGAGCGGGAGGGACGACTCCTACGAGCAGTACTTC. Translating gives CASSSPWSGRDDSYEQYF.

This clonotype was seen a few times. V usage is TRBV11-3 and J usage is TRBJ2-1, with no clear D. The V gene's germline CDR1 is SGHNT and CDR2 YENEEA. CDR3 length equals 12 residues. Trimming removed 4 bases at V and 5 bases at J, with 6 bases between. The CDR3 protein is CASSSLDNEQFF. CDR3 coding DNA: TGTGCCAGCAGCTCCCTCGACAATGAGCAGTTCTTC.

The table lists this clonotype with many counts. The gene calls are TRBV5-1 and TRBJ1-5, with D tentatively TRBD1 (6 bases). V lost 1 base to trimming and J lost 5 bases, with 10 bases between them. Germline CDR1 is SGHRS and CDR2 is YFSETQ. This CDR3 spans 14 amino acids. The CDR3 nucleotides read TGCGCCAGCAGCTTGACAGGGTATGATCAGCCCCAGCATTTT. Protein: CASSLTGYDQPQHF.

This clonotype was seen ten or more times. Sequence at one end of the junction differs from germline and may be a read error. This sequence joins TRBV3-1 and TRBJ2-1; 9 positions match TRBD2. This CDR3 comprises 13 residues. Germline V gene sequence: CDR1 LGHDT, CDR2 YNNKEL (reference sequence). The CDR3 DNA reads TGTGCCAGCAGCCAAGAGGTCGGCGGGAGGGTTCAGTTC. It codes for CASSQEVGGRVQF.

The table lists this clonotype with many counts. This rearrangement joins TRBV9 to TRBJ2-3, with unresolved D. The V gene's germline CDR1 is SGDLS and CDR2 YYNGEE. The V end lost 2 bases, the J end lost 5 bases, and 12 bases lay between the germline ends. The CDR3 sequence is 14 residues long. CDR3 region: CASSVFSRLDTQYF. The CDR3 DNA reads as TGTGCCAGCAGCGTGTTTAGTCGTCTAGATACGCAGTATTTT. Based on the CDR3 plus reference TRBV9 and TRBJ2-3, the full variable domain is DSGVTQTPKHLITATGQRVTLRCSPRSGDLSVYWYQQSLDQGLQFLIQYYNGEERAKGNILERFSAQQFPDLHSELNLSSLELGDSALYFCASSVFSRLDTQYFGPGTRLTVL.

This sequence joins TRBV20-1 and TRBJ1-6, with D uncertain. The CDR3 consists of 13 residues. Germline V gives CDR1 DFQATT, CDR2 SNEGSKA (reference sequence). The CDR3 reads CSVERSYNSPLHF. The CDR3 nucleotides are TGCAGCGTAGAGAGAAGCTATAATTCACCCCTCCACTTT.

The rearrangement joins TRBV4-1 to TRBJ2-3; 7 nucleotides line up with TRBD1. Germline V CDR1 and CDR2: MGHRA, YSYEKL. CDR3 length equals 16 residues. J lost 7 bases, V lost 4 bases, and 14 bases had no gene match. The CDR3 sequence: CASSPDRDLPPNTQYF. CDR3 bases: TGCGCCAGCAGCCCCGACAGGGACCTTCCCCCGAATACGCAGTATTTT.

This clonotype was seen many times. The chain carries TRBV3-1 and TRBJ1-5; D may be TRBD1 (6 bases). The CDR3 extends over 15 amino acids. V was clipped by 0 bases and J by 6 bases, with 12 bases between them. Looked up from germline, CDR1 is LGHDT and CDR2 is YNNKEL (reference sequence). CDR3: CASSQEWQGGQPQHF. The CDR3 bases are TGTGCCAGCAGCCAAGAGTGGCAAGGGGGTCAGCCCCAGCATTTT.

The chain has TRBV5-6 and TRBJ2-5; 14 bases map to TRBD2. With 4 bases clipped from V and 1 base from J, the junction kept 6 bases outside the gene matches. The CDR3 runs 17 residues. The germline gives CDR1 SGHDT, CDR2 YYEEEE. CDR3 region: CASSQGLAGGFQETQYF. The DNA of the CDR3 is TGTGCCAGCAGCCAAGGACTAGCGGGAGGATTCCAAGAGACCCAGTACTTC.

In its sample, this clonotype was seen many times. The chain employs TRBV4-1 and TRBJ2-3; 7 bases match TRBD1. Germline V gene lookup returns CDR1 MGHRA and CDR2 YSYEKL. The CDR3 is 16 amino acids. Losses at the gene ends were 4 bases for V and 0 bases for J; bases not matched to a gene: 7. In DNA, the CDR3 is TGCGCCAGCAGCCCCGCGACAGGGATGAGCACAGATACGCAGTATTTT. Translation: CASSPATGMSTDTQYF.

This clonotype was seen many times. CDR3 in DNA: TGTGCCAGCAGTGAGGGGGACCCAGGGAGCACAGATACGCAGTATTTT. Translating it yields CASSEGDPGSTDTQYF. This rearrangement joins TRBV2 to TRBJ2-3; D is tentatively TRBD1 or TRBD2 (5 bases each). Trimming stripped 3 bases from V and 0 bases from J, with 13 bases between. Germline CDR1 is SNHLY and CDR2 is FYNNEI. The CDR3 is 16 residues long.

This clonotype has more than one count but fewer than ten. The V gene is TRBV4-2, the J gene TRBJ1-4; D remains ambiguous. The CDR3 totals 16 residues. Between the trimmed V and J ends, which lost 0 bases and 4 bases, there was a span of 12 bases. Germline assignment: CDR1 LGHNA and CDR2 YNFKEQ. CDR3 residues: CASSQDSEVVNEKLFF. CDR3 in DNA: TGTGCCAGCAGCCAAGATTCTGAAGTGGTTAATGAAAAACTGTTTTTT.

This clonotype has ten or more counts. The gene calls are TRBV28 and TRBJ2-2, with 9 bases aligning to TRBD2. With V trimmed by 8 bases and J by 2 bases, 12 bases remained unmatched. Germline V gene lookup returns CDR1 MDHEN and CDR2 SYDVKM. The CDR3 contains 17 residues. The CDR3 here is CASAGMRGGRNTGELFF. The CDR3 region has the DNA TGTGCCAGCGCTGGCATGCGGGGGGGGAGAAACACCGGGGAGCTGTTTTTT.

There are a few counts of this clonotype. The rearrangement joins TRBV9 to TRBJ2-2; D might be TRBD2 (5 bases). Germline assignment: CDR1 SGDLS and CDR2 YYNGEE. Trimming left V 0 bases short and J 4 bases short, with 13 bases between. The CDR3 totals 16 residues. The CDR3 protein is CASSVVGEEITGELFF. As DNA, the CDR3 is TGTGCCAGCAGCGTAGTGGGAGAGGAGATCACCGGGGAGCTGTTTTTT.